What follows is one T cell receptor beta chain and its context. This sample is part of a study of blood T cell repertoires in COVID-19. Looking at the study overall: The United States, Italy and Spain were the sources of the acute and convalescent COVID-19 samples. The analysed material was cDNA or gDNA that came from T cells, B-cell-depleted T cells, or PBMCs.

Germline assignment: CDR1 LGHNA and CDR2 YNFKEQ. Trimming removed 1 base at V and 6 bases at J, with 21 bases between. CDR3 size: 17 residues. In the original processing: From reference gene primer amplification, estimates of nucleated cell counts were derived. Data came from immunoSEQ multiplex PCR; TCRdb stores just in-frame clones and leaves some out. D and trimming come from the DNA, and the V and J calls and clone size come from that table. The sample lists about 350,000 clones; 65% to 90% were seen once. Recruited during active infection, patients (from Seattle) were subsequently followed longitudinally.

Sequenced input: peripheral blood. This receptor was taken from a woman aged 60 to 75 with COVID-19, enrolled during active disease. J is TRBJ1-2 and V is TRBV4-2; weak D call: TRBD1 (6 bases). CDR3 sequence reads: CASSQGTDGQGKNGYTF. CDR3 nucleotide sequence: TGTGCCAGCAGCCAAGGGACGGATGGCCAGGGGAAAAATGGCTACACCTTC.